The clone carrying this TCR beta chain occurred a few times. Its target is unknown. The source of the sample is a study of blood T cells in healthy people across ages. As for the study in general: About one barcoded beta molecule was captured per two T cells (by template switching).

Study observations and caveats: Compared with aged donors, long-lived donors showed fewer expanded clones, suggesting selection. With age, beta diversity per million T cells declined roughly linearly, significantly by approximately 40.

Looked up from germline, CDR1 is SGHTA and CDR2 is FQGNSA. V shed 5 bases, J shed 5 bases, and the junction held 8 bases outside the gene matches. The CDR3 extends over 14 amino acids. A second roughly 6 to 11 cycle PCR used barcoded and J-beta primers. Every sample produced at least 2.5 million CDR3-containing paired-end reads. TCRdb re-analysed the 5' RACE reads in MiXCR, keeping a single row per CDR3 protein. In the table there are about 1,800,000 distinct CDR3 sequences, 28% of which are singletons. Source material: blood. The chain combines TRBV7-2 with TRBJ2-5; 7 nucleotides agree with TRBD2. This receptor was obtained from a woman aged 25 to 39 in good health. In DNA form, the CDR3 reads TGTGCCAGCAGCCCTTTAACTAGCGTGGAGACCCAGTACTTC. This encodes CASSPLTSVETQYF. The whole variable domain, remainder taken from reference TRBV7-2 and TRBJ2-5, is GAGVSQSPSNKVTEKGKDVELRCDPISGHTALYWYRQSLGQGLEFLIYFQGNSAPDKSGLPSDRFSAERTGGSVSTLTIQRTQQEDSAVYLCASSPLTSVETQYFGPGTRLLVL.